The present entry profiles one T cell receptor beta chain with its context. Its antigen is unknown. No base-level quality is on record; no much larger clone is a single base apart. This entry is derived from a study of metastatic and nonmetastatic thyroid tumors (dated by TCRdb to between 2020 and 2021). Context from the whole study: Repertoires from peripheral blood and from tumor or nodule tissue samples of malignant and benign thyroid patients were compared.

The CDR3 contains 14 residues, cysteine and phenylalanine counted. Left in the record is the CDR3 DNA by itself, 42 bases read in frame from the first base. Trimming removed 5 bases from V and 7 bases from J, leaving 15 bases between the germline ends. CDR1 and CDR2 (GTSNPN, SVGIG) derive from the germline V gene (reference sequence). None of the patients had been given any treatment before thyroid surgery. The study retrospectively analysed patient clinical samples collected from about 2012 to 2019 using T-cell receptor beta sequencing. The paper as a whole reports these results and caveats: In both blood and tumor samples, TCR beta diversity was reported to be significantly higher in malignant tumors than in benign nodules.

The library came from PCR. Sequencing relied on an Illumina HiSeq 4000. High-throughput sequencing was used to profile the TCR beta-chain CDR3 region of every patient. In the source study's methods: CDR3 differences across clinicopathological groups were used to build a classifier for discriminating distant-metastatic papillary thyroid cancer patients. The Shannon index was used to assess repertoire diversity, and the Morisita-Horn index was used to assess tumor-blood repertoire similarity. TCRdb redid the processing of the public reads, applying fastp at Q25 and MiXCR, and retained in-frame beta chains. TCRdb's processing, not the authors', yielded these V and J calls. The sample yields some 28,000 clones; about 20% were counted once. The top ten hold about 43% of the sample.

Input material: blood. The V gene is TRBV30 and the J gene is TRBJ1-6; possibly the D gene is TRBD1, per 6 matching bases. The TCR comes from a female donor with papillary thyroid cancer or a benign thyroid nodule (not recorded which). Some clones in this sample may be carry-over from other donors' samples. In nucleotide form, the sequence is TGTGCCTGGTGCCGGACAGACCGAAATTCACCCCTCCACTTT. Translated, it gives CAWCRTDRNSPLHF. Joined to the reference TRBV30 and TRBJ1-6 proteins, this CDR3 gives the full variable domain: SQTIHQWPATLVQPVGSPLSLECTVEGTSNPNLYWYRQAAGRGLQLLFYSVGIGQISSEVPQNLSASRPQDRQFILSSKKLLLSDSGFYLCAWCRTDRNSPLHFGNGTRLTVT.